A single sample gave rise to the 32 T cell receptor beta chains below, sequenced in a study of T-cell memory formation after mild COVID-19. TCRdb itself ran the 5' RACE reads through MiXCR, one entry per CDR3 protein. The data hold under 200,000 distinct CDR3 sequences, with roughly 31% observed a single time. Source material: PBMCs or a T cell subset sorted from them (not recorded which). All receptors come from an adult woman who had mild COVID-19 (a few samples of this study predate the infection). Cell type and time point are not known.

The V call is TRBV2, the J call TRBJ2-5; D perhaps matches TRBD2 (6 bases). Trimming took off 3 bases at V and 3 bases at J, with 11 bases between the two ends. CDR1 and CDR2 from the germline V gene are SNHLY and FYNNEI. The CDR3 is 14 residues long. Here the CDR3 DNA reads TGTGCCAGCAGTGACTGGGCGGGAAAAGAGACCCAGTACTTC. It translates to CASSDWAGKETQYF.

This clonotype has just a few counts. This sequence joins TRBV18 and TRBJ1-4; D not resolved. CDR3 length: 20 amino acids. CDR1 and CDR2 from the germline V gene are KGHSH and LQKENI. The V end was cut by 3 bases, the J end by 0 bases, with 23 bases between. The CDR3 DNA is TGTGCCAGCTCACCTCAGTTTACGGGCCTCGCCCCTGCAACTAATGAAAAACTGTTTTTT. It translates to CASSPQFTGLAPATNEKLFF.

This clonotype was recorded a few times. The chain employs TRBV14 and TRBJ2-5; no firm D call. Trimming cost V 0 bases and J 2 bases, with 25 bases left between them. The germline gives CDR1 SGHDN, CDR2 FVKESK. This CDR3 comprises 20 residues. The CDR3 nucleotides read TGTGCCAGCAGCCAAGATAGCTTGATTAGGGTCTACGGCGGACAAGAGACCCAGTACTTC. This gives the protein CASSQDSLIRVYGGQETQYF.

The table lists this clonotype with a few counts. This chain joins TRBV20-1 and TRBJ1-1; 9 nucleotides match TRBD1. The CDR3 spans 13 residues. Trimming cost V 4 bases and J 7 bases; bases outside gene matches: 7. Germline CDR1 is DFQATT and CDR2 is SNEGSKA (reference sequence). CDR3: CSATTGQGLEAFF. In nucleotides, the CDR3 is TGCAGTGCTACCACGGGACAGGGCCTTGAAGCTTTCTTT.

This clonotype was found a few times. This chain links TRBV4-3 with TRBJ2-5; D possibly corresponds to TRBD2 (5 bases). The germline V gene has CDR1 LGHNA and CDR2 YSLEER. Deletions cut 0 bases from V and 2 bases from J, with 13 bases between. This CDR3 is built from 16 residues. CDR3 residues: CASSQDLAGRQETQYF. The DNA of the CDR3 is TGCGCCAGCAGCCAAGATCTAGCAGGAAGACAAGAGACCCAGTACTTC.

This clonotype was seen a single time. CDR3 in amino acids: CASSLDARLAGIGEQFF. The DNA of the CDR3 is TGCGCCAGCAGCTTGGATGCCCGACTAGCGGGGATTGGTGAGCAGTTCTTC. The chain combines TRBV5-1 with TRBJ2-1, with 11 nucleotides matching TRBD2. J gave up 9 bases and V 0 bases, and 11 bases lay outside the gene matches. Germline loops: CDR1 SGHRS, CDR2 YFSETQ. The length of the CDR3 is 17 residues.

This chain's CDR3 is CASSPAGTGNTIYF. DNA for the CDR3: TGTGCCAGCTCACCAGCGGGGACAGGGAACACCATATATTTT. The chain carries TRBV18 and TRBJ1-3, with 9 bases aligning to TRBD1. This CDR3 region has 14 residues. In germline, CDR1 is KGHSH, CDR2 LQKENI. V lost 2 bases to trimming and J lost 7 bases; unmatched junction nucleotides: 3.

This clonotype has just a few counts. This sequence joins TRBV12-3 or TRBV12-4 and TRBJ2-5; D could derive from TRBD1 or TRBD2 (5 bases each). This CDR3 contains 12 residues. V lost 7 bases and J 6 bases, leaving 12 bases between the germline ends. The CDR3 loop reads CASTGQKKTQYF. As DNA, the CDR3 is TGTGCCAGCACGGGGCAGAAGAAGACCCAGTACTTC.

The CDR3 sequence is CASSLGQSSTEAFF. DNA of the CDR3: TGCGCCAGCAGCTTGGGACAGTCATCCACTGAAGCTTTCTTT. The chain has TRBV5-1 and TRBJ1-1; D perhaps matches TRBD1 (5 bases). From germline, CDR1 is SGHRS and CDR2 YFSETQ. V shed 0 bases and J shed 4 bases, with 10 bases lying between them. The CDR3 has 14 residues.

This chain links TRBV7-3 with TRBJ2-5; 9 nucleotides align to TRBD2. Germline-derived CDR1 and CDR2 are SGHTA and FQGTGA. The CDR3 totals 17 residues. V gave up 0 bases and J gave up 7 bases; unmatched junction bases: 12. DNA for the CDR3: TGTGCCAGCAGCTTAACTCGGGTAGCGGGGGAGCCCGGGACCCAGTACTTC. Encoded protein: CASSLTRVAGEPGTQYF.

This chain links TRBV5-1 with TRBJ2-3; no clear D gene. Between the trimmed V and J ends, which lost 0 bases and 4 bases, there was a span of 6 bases. The germline CDR1 and CDR2 sequences are SGHRS and YFSETQ. This CDR3 has 13 residues. CDR3 sequence (DNA): TGCGCCAGCAGCTTGGGAGTCCCAGATACGCAGTATTTT. Protein: CASSLGVPDTQYF.

V usage is TRBV3-1 and J usage is TRBJ1-1; D might be TRBD1 (5 bases). V gave up 3 bases and J gave up 1 base, with 15 bases separating them. The CDR3 is 16 amino acids. Per germline, CDR1 LGHDT and CDR2 YNNKEL (reference sequence). The CDR3 is CASSHRSGISNTEAFF. Written as DNA, the CDR3 is TGTGCCAGCAGCCACCGATCAGGGATATCGAACACTGAAGCTTTCTTT.

The CDR3 DNA reads as TGCAGTGCTAGCGCCCCATACTCCGGGACAGGGACGACTAACTATGGCTACACCTTC. It yields the protein CSASAPYSGTGTTNYGYTF. V gene TRBV20-1 combines with J gene TRBJ1-2, with 9 bases that match TRBD1. CDR1 is DFQATT, CDR2 SNEGSKA, per germline (reference sequence). This CDR3 has 19 amino acids. J gave up 0 bases and V 3 bases, and 17 bases lay outside the gene matches.

The J gene is TRBJ2-1, the V gene TRBV6-1; D may correspond to TRBD1 or TRBD2 (5 bases each). V was cut by 1 base and J by 3 bases, with 16 bases left in between. From germline, CDR1 is MNHNS and CDR2 SASEGT. The CDR3 is made up of 17 amino acids. The CDR3 DNA sequence: TGTGCCAGCAGTGAAGAAGGGACCACCTCTCTCTACAATGAGCAGTTCTTC. Translating gives CASSEEGTTSLYNEQFF.

The rearrangement joins TRBV11-2 to TRBJ2-7; 8 nucleotides align to TRBD1. V lost 3 bases, J lost 6 bases, and 7 bases stayed unmatched. The germline V gene encodes CDR1 SGHAT and CDR2 FQNNGV. CDR3 length: 14 amino acids. As DNA, the CDR3 is TGTGCCAGCAGCTTCGGACAGGGCCCAAGCGAGCAGTACTTC. Amino acid sequence: CASSFGQGPSEQYF.

This chain uses TRBV7-2 with TRBJ2-7; 7 nucleotides line up with TRBD2. The CDR3 contains 13 residues. The germline V gene has CDR1 SGHTA and CDR2 FQGNSA. V lost 8 bases and J lost 2; bases outside the gene matches: 6. CDR3 protein: CASSRLAPYEQYF. The CDR3 DNA reads as TGTGCCAGCTCCAGACTAGCCCCCTACGAGCAGTACTTC.

This clonotype was detected a few times. This chain uses TRBV7-9 with TRBJ2-1; no clear D. Trimming pared 1 base from V and 6 bases from J, leaving 19 bases between. Per the germline V gene, CDR1 is SEHNR and CDR2 is FQNEAQ (reference sequence). This CDR3 comprises 17 residues. The CDR3 loop reads CASSLVGRRALGNEQFF. The CDR3, as DNA: TGTGCCAGCAGCTTAGTCGGCAGAAGGGCTCTCGGCAATGAGCAGTTCTTC. The full variable domain, completed using reference TRBV7-9 and TRBJ2-1, is DTGVSQNPRHKITKRGQNVTFRCDPISEHNRLYWYRQTLGQGPEFLTYFQNEAQLEKSRLLSDRFSAERPKGSFSTLEIQRTEQGDSAMYLCASSLVGRRALGNEQFFGPGTRLTVL.

This clonotype was seen more than once but under ten times. This rearrangement joins TRBV7-6 to TRBJ1-1, with TRBD1 matching 10 bases. V trimming: 5 bases; J trimming: 5 bases; junction bases outside the gene matches: 8. This CDR3 comprises 15 residues. The germline CDR1 and CDR2 sequences are SGHVS and FNYEAQ. Here the CDR3 DNA reads TGTGCCAGCAGCCGCACCGGGACAGGGGATACTGAAGCTTTCTTT. Translation gives CASSRTGTGDTEAFF.

This sequence joins TRBV12-3 or TRBV12-4 and TRBJ1-4; a weak D match, TRBD1 (5 bases). This CDR3 is 16 amino acids long. Trimming cost V 2 bases and J 3 bases, with 13 bases left between them. The CDR3 protein is CASSLRGPAANEKLFF. Here the CDR3 DNA reads TGTGCCAGCAGTTTAAGGGGACCGGCGGCTAATGAAAAACTGTTTTTT.

This chain links TRBV7-6 with TRBJ2-5; D gene unclear. The V end lost 5 bases, the J end lost 4 bases, and 11 bases lay between the germline ends. CDR3 size: 13 residues. CDR1 and CDR2 (germline): SGHVS, FNYEAQ. The CDR3 sequence: CASSPRPRETQYF. CDR3 sequence (DNA): TGTGCCAGCAGCCCCCGACCCAGAGAGACCCAGTACTTC.

The count of this clonotype is one. This sequence joins TRBV12-3 or TRBV12-4 and TRBJ1-1, with D possibly TRBD1 on 5 matching bases. Trimming cost V 5 bases and J 5 bases, with 21 bases left between them. The CDR3 has 16 residues. CDR3 sequence reads: CASSPYGVRRDTEAFF. CDR3 bases: TGTGCCAGCAGTCCTTACGGGGTACGCAGGGATACTGAAGCTTTCTTT.

The chain couples TRBV19 to TRBJ1-4, with TRBD1 matching over 7 bases. After removal of 5 bases from V and 10 bases from J, the junction contained 4 bases not matched to a gene. The germline V gene has CDR1 LNHDA and CDR2 SQIVND (reference sequence). The CDR3 runs to 12 residues. CDR3 in DNA: TGTGCCAGTAGTCCGCGGACAGGAAAACTGTTTTTT. Its protein is CASSPRTGKLFF.

The V call is TRBV6-2 or TRBV6-3, the J call TRBJ2-5; no reliable D call. Trimming removed 2 bases from V and 4 bases from J, with 11 bases in between. There are 14 residues in the CDR3. CDR1 and CDR2 from the germline V gene are MNHEY and SVGEGT. CDR3 region: CASSYGDFLETQYF. CDR3 nucleotide sequence: TGTGCCAGCAGTTACGGAGATTTTTTAGAGACCCAGTACTTC.

This clonotype showed up just a few times. Germline and junction disagree at one end, which may indicate a read error. The chain joins TRBV12-3 or TRBV12-4 to TRBJ2-1; the D gene is possibly TRBD2 (6 bases). This CDR3 has 12 residues. This CDR3 is CASIADYDEQFF. In DNA, the CDR3 is TGTGCCAGCATCGCGGACTACGATGAGCAGTTCTTC.

The V and J genes are TRBV2 and TRBJ1-1; D gene uncertain. The V end was cut by 7 bases, the J end by 10 bases, with 19 bases between. The CDR3 is 13 amino acids. Germline values: CDR1 SNHLY, CDR2 FYNNEI. CDR3 coding DNA: TGTGCCAGCACATCCTTGTCAGGAGCGGGAGCTTTCTTT. Its protein is CASTSLSGAGAFF.

This clonotype has a handful of counts. V and J are TRBV12-3 or TRBV12-4 and TRBJ1-2; D uncertain. The CDR3 extends over 13 amino acids. The V end lost 3 bases, the J end lost 1 base, and 6 bases lay between the germline ends. This CDR3 is CASSLSNNYGYTF. As DNA, the CDR3 is TGTGCCAGCAGTTTGTCGAATAACTATGGCTACACCTTC.

The chain joins TRBV12-3 or TRBV12-4 to TRBJ1-1; no clear D. Trimming removed 7 bases at V and 4 bases at J, with 13 bases between. This CDR3 spans 13 amino acids. The CDR3 region has the DNA TGTGCCAGCATCGAGGGATGGGGCACTGAAGCTTTCTTT. As protein: CASIEGWGTEAFF.

The rearrangement uses TRBV6-2 or TRBV6-3 and TRBJ2-3; TRBD2 matches at 7 bases. CDR3 length: 13 amino acids. The germline CDR1 and CDR2 sequences are MNHEY and SVGEGT. V trimming: 10 bases; J trimming: 2 bases; junction bases outside the gene matches: 6. CDR3 in amino acids: CAIGLGATDTQYF. The CDR3 DNA follows: TGTGCCATCGGACTAGGGGCCACAGATACGCAGTATTTT.

This clonotype has just a few counts. Mismatch with germline at one junction end may stem from a read error. The V and J genes are TRBV3-1 and TRBJ1-4, with unresolved D. The CDR3 runs to 13 residues. CDR1 and CDR2 (germline): LGHDT, YNNKEL (reference sequence). CDR3 sequence reads: CASSPSTGEKPLF. CDR3 bases: TGTGCCAGCAGCCCTTCGACTGGTGAAAAACCGCTTTTT.

In its sample, this clonotype was seen a few times. The V and J genes are TRBV5-6 and TRBJ2-5, with D uncertain. The CDR3 spans 14 residues. Germline assignment: CDR1 SGHDT and CDR2 YYEEEE. V lost 0 bases, J lost 5 bases, and 11 bases lay in between. The CDR3 region has the DNA TGTGCCAGCAGCTTGGGGGCGAGGTCGGAGACCCAGTACTTC. Translated, it gives CASSLGARSETQYF.

Here the CDR3 reads CAISEVGGGGSPLHF. CDR3 DNA sequence: TGTGCCATCAGTGAAGTAGGGGGCGGAGGCTCACCCCTCCACTTT. The rearrangement links TRBV10-3 to TRBJ1-6; 7 bases line up with TRBD1. The CDR3 has 15 amino acids. V trimming: 3 bases; J trimming: 10 bases; junction bases outside the gene matches: 9. The germline CDR1 and CDR2 sequences are ENHRY and SYGVKD.

This clonotype occurred a few times. The V call is TRBV4-3, the J call TRBJ1-2; a possible D gene is TRBD1 (5 bases). Germline V gene data show CDR1 as LGHNA and CDR2 as YSLEER. The CDR3 is 13 residues long. The V and J ends lost 1 base and 8 bases respectively, with 11 bases between them. CDR3 in DNA: TGCGCCAGCAGCCAAGCCGCGGGGGGGGGCTACACCTTC. Its translation: CASSQAAGGGYTF.